The 28 T cell receptor beta chains below were found in one sample sequenced in a study of identifying expanded T cells in peripheral blood. The protocol was immunoSEQ multiplex PCR, while the TCRdb copy is restricted to in-frame clones and leaves out a portion. Seen here are roughly 61,000 clones, more than 70% observed once, and the top ten hold approximately 3.8%. The sample comprised blood. The receptors come from a person between 18 and 70 years old in good health.

The rearrangement links TRBV2 to TRBJ2-3; D uncertain. Germline V gene lookup returns CDR1 SNHLY and CDR2 FYNNEI. This CDR3 is built from 14 residues. Trimming shortened V by 11 bases and J by 4 bases, and 19 bases separated the two germline ends. CDR3 DNA: TGTGCCTCCAAAGTGAGGTTAAATGCAGATACGCAGTATTTT. This translates into CASKVRLNADTQYF.

This clone appeared once. The chain carries TRBV19 and TRBJ2-4; 7 bases fit TRBD2. Germline CDR1 LNHDA, CDR2 SQIVND (reference sequence). The CDR3 covers 17 residues. J gave up 2 bases and V 3 bases, and 10 bases lay outside the gene matches. The CDR3 here is CASSMGVEREPKNIQYF. CDR3 DNA: TGTGCCAGTAGTATGGGGGTGGAGCGGGAACCCAAAAACATTCAGTACTTC.

This sequence joins TRBV5-1 and TRBJ2-7; no reliable D call. Germline V gene data show CDR1 as SGHRS and CDR2 as YFSETQ. The CDR3 is 13 residues long. V lost 0 bases, J lost 0 bases, and 4 bases lay in between. CDR3 in DNA: TGCGCCAGCAGCTTGGTTATCTCCTACGAGCAGTACTTC. Encoded protein: CASSLVISYEQYF.

This chain connects TRBV5-1 to TRBJ2-3; possibly TRBD2 for D (7 bases). From germline, CDR1 is SGHRS and CDR2 YFSETQ. This CDR3 contains 16 residues. The V end lost 3 bases, the J end lost 2 bases, and 16 bases lay between the germline ends. Here the CDR3 reads CASSSARGAHTDTQYF. In nucleotides, the CDR3 is TGCGCCAGCAGCTCGGCCCGGGGGGCTCACACAGATACGCAGTATTTT.

The chain uses TRBV11-2 and TRBJ1-3, with D hard to call. Looked up from germline, CDR1 is SGHAT and CDR2 is FQNNGV. The CDR3 loop spans 13 amino acids. V dropped 1 base and J dropped 4 bases, with 5 bases sitting between them. The CDR3: CASSLGLGNTIYF. CDR3 DNA: TGTGCCAGCAGCTTAGGTTTGGGAAACACCATATATTTT.

This clone was observed a single time. The chain uses TRBV7-8 and TRBJ2-7; no clear D gene. The CDR3 covers 13 residues. Trimming took 0 bases from V and 0 from J, leaving 3 bases between them. In germline, CDR1 is SGHVS, CDR2 FQNEAQ. CDR3 nucleotides: TGTGCCAGCAGCTTAGCCAACTCCTACGAGCAGTACTTC. The encoded protein is CASSLANSYEQYF. Drawing the rest from reference TRBV7-8 and TRBJ2-7, the complete variable domain is GAGVSQSPRYKVAKRGQDVALRCDPISGHVSLFWYQQALGQGPEFLTYFQNEAQLDKSGLPSDRFFAERPEGSVSTLKIQRTQQEDSAVYLCASSLANSYEQYFGPGTRLTVT.

V gene TRBV28 combines with J gene TRBJ2-7; perhaps TRBD2 as D (6 bases). V lost 8 bases and J lost 4, with 15 bases in between. This CDR3 has 13 residues. Germline lookup yields CDR1 MDHEN and CDR2 SYDVKM. Here the CDR3 reads CASAGSVGYEQYF. In nucleotides, the CDR3 is TGTGCCAGCGCGGGGAGTGTGGGATACGAGCAGTACTTC.

The V gene is TRBV23-1, the J gene TRBJ2-1, with 9 bases matching TRBD1. TRBV23-1 is classed as an ORF, of uncertain function. The V segment lost 8 bases and the J segment 9 bases; nucleotides outside the gene matches: 8. This CDR3 region has 13 residues. The CDR3 is CASGLTGGTEQFF. The CDR3, as DNA: TGCGCCAGCGGGCTGACAGGGGGTACTGAGCAGTTCTTC.

The V gene is TRBV2, the J gene TRBJ2-3; tentative D call: TRBD2 (5 bases). The CDR3 covers 13 residues. Per the germline V gene, CDR1 is SNHLY and CDR2 is FYNNEI. The V gene lost 6 bases and the J gene lost 2 bases, with 9 bases spanning the gap. The CDR3 is CASRSTTTDTQYF. The CDR3 DNA reads TGTGCCAGCAGGTCGACTACCACAGATACGCAGTATTTT.

The chain is built from TRBV18 and TRBJ1-6; 7 bases match TRBD1. This CDR3 comprises 13 residues. The V and J ends lost 3 bases and 13 bases, in that order; junction bases with no gene match: 6. From germline, CDR1 is KGHSH and CDR2 LQKENI. CDR3 loop: CASSPPGGDPLHF. The CDR3 nucleotides read TGTGCCAGCTCACCCCCAGGGGGAGATCCCCTCCACTTT.

The CDR3 DNA follows: TGTGCCAGCAGGGGACCCCTGGGCATGAACACTGAAGCTTTCTTT. Amino acids: CASRGPLGMNTEAFF. This chain links TRBV28 with TRBJ1-1; D may be TRBD1 (5 bases). The CDR3 extends over 15 amino acids. Looked up from germline, CDR1 is MDHEN and CDR2 is SYDVKM. The ends were cut back, 6 bases at V and 0 bases at J, with 14 bases in the middle.

This chain uses TRBV11-2 with TRBJ1-4; 8 bases are a match to TRBD1. The CDR3 has 16 residues. The V gene's germline CDR1 is SGHAT and CDR2 FQNNGV. V lost 5 bases to trimming and J lost 8 bases; unmatched junction nucleotides: 13. In nucleotides, the CDR3 is TGTGCCAGCAGCCGCCGGACAGGGAAAGATGGGGAAAAACTGTTTTTT. Translating gives CASSRRTGKDGEKLFF.

The chain uses TRBV15 and TRBJ2-1; D not certain. V was cut by 2 bases and J by 0 bases, with 8 bases left in between. Germline assignment: CDR1 LNHNV and CDR2 YYDKDF (reference sequence). The CDR3 extends over 15 amino acids. The CDR3 loop is CATSRIMSSYNEQFF. CDR3 nucleotide sequence: TGTGCCACCAGCAGAATTATGAGCTCCTACAATGAGCAGTTCTTC.

The chain combines TRBV28 with TRBJ2-3; 15 bases match TRBD2. With 2 bases clipped from V and 6 bases from J, the junction kept 9 bases outside the gene matches. The CDR3 runs 18 residues. Per the germline V gene, CDR1 is MDHEN and CDR2 is SYDVKM. The CDR3 sequence is CASSLGSGLAGGRDTQYF. CDR3 bases: TGTGCCAGCAGTTTAGGCTCTGGACTAGCGGGAGGGAGGGATACGCAGTATTTT.

This chain joins TRBV14 and TRBJ2-2; 9 nucleotides match TRBD2. The CDR3 spans 17 residues. Germline V lookup: CDR1 SGHDN, CDR2 FVKESK. The junction had 11 bases not matched to a gene; V was cut back by 1 base and J by 8 bases. CDR3 protein: CASSQGIWSGRSGELFF. The CDR3 DNA reads as TGTGCCAGCAGCCAAGGCATATGGAGCGGGAGGTCTGGGGAGCTGTTTTTT.

CDR3 sequence reads: CASSLGQGDWVLEKLFF. CDR3 sequence (DNA): TGTGCCAGCAGCCTAGGACAGGGCGACTGGGTCTTGGAAAAACTGTTTTTT. This sequence joins TRBV7-9 and TRBJ1-4; 8 bases are shared with TRBD1. V lost 5 bases to trimming and J lost 8 bases; unmatched junction nucleotides: 16. CDR1 and CDR2 (germline): SEHNR, FQNEAQ (reference sequence). CDR3 length: 17 amino acids.

J is TRBJ2-2 and V is TRBV7-2; 10 bases line up with TRBD1. CDR3 size: 16 residues. Trimming removed 3 bases from V and 5 bases from J; junction bases left unmatched: 6. CDR1 SGHTA and CDR2 FQGNSA come from the germline V gene. Here the CDR3 DNA reads TGTGCCAGCAGCTTTGCGACAGGGGGCCGAACCGGGGAGCTGTTTTTT. As protein: CASSFATGGRTGELFF.

The genes are TRBV27 and TRBJ2-7, with D perhaps matching TRBD1 or TRBD2 (5 bases each). The CDR3 has 15 amino acids. Germline V gives CDR1 MNHEY, CDR2 SMNVEV (reference sequence). Trimming shortened V by 6 bases and J by 3 bases, and 18 bases separated the two germline ends. The CDR3 bases are TGTGCCAGCAGAAATTTTGTTAGGGACCTCTACGAGCAGTACTTC. Protein product: CASRNFVRDLYEQYF.

This clone was seen just once. This chain uses TRBV29-1 with TRBJ2-3; D might be TRBD1 or TRBD2, each matching 5 bases. The CDR3 runs 15 residues. Trimming removed 8 bases at V and 4 bases at J, with 22 bases between. The V gene's germline CDR1 is SQVTM and CDR2 ANQGSEA. CDR3 nucleotide sequence: TGCAGCCTTCTCCCAGGGCGGATGGGGGCAGATACGCAGTATTTT. Amino acids: CSLLPGRMGADTQYF.

The chain employs TRBV19 and TRBJ1-3; 12 nucleotides agree with TRBD1. The length of the CDR3 is 17 residues. V was pared by 5 bases and J by 1 base, with 6 bases of the junction left unmatched. Germline loops: CDR1 LNHDA, CDR2 SQIVND (reference sequence). The CDR3: CASSPSGQGASGNTIYF. The CDR3 DNA sequence: TGTGCCAGTAGTCCCTCGGGACAGGGGGCTTCTGGAAACACCATATATTTT.

The CDR3 bases are TGTGCCATCAGTGAGTCGAACAGGGGGTTTCTGGAGACCCAGTACTTC. Amino acid sequence: CAISESNRGFLETQYF. The chain is built from TRBV10-3 and TRBJ2-5; 8 bases are shared with TRBD1. The ends lost 0 bases at V and 5 bases at J; junction bases unmatched: 8. The CDR3 totals 16 residues. Per germline, CDR1 ENHRY and CDR2 SYGVKD.

V gene TRBV11-2 combines with J gene TRBJ2-7; D unclear. The CDR3 spans 16 residues. V lost 6 bases, J lost 3 bases, and 21 bases lay in between. CDR1 and CDR2 (germline): SGHAT, FQNNGV. CDR3 amino acids: CASRTLGRASDYEQYF. DNA for the CDR3: TGTGCCAGCAGGACCTTGGGTAGGGCGAGCGACTACGAGCAGTACTTC.

The chain's CDR3 is CASSPGQRQYEQYF. The DNA of the CDR3 is TGTGCCAGCAGTCCAGGACAGCGTCAATACGAGCAGTACTTC. The chain combines TRBV2 with TRBJ2-7, with D tentatively TRBD1 (6 bases). The germline V gene encodes CDR1 SNHLY and CDR2 FYNNEI. The CDR3 extends over 14 amino acids. V was trimmed by 5 bases and J by 4 bases, leaving 15 bases between them. The full variable domain, with the rest looked up from reference TRBV2 and TRBJ2-7, is EPEVTQTPSHQVTQMGQEVILRCVPISNHLYFYWYRQILGQKVEFLVSFYNNEISEKSEIFDDQFSVERPDGSNFTLKIRSTKLEDSAMYFCASSPGQRQYEQYFGPGTRLTVT.

This chain uses TRBV5-4 with TRBJ1-4, with D possibly being TRBD1 (5 bases). V lost 0 bases and J 0 bases, leaving 9 bases between the germline ends. There are 16 residues in the CDR3. The V gene's germline CDR1 is SGHNT and CDR2 YYREEE (reference sequence). The CDR3 here is CASSLGQQATNEKLFF. The CDR3 nucleotides read TGTGCCAGCAGCTTGGGACAGCAAGCAACTAATGAAAAACTGTTTTTT.

The chain links TRBV5-1 to TRBJ2-7, with 11 nucleotides matching TRBD2. The germline CDR1 and CDR2 sequences are SGHRS and YFSETQ. CDR3 size: 16 residues. The trim removed 4 bases at V and 7 bases at J, leaving 13 bases unmatched. This CDR3 is CASSNPSGGSRGEQYF. DNA of the CDR3: TGCGCCAGCAGCAATCCTAGCGGGGGGTCGCGCGGGGAGCAGTACTTC.

The chain uses TRBV5-1 and TRBJ2-7; D is unresolved. With 7 bases removed from V and 2 bases from J, the gap between germline ends came to 19 bases. The CDR3 spans 15 residues. The germline CDR1 and CDR2 sequences are SGHRS and YFSETQ. In DNA, the CDR3 is TGCGCCAGCGCCTCCCAGCTAGGCGGACCCTACGAGCAGTACTTC. Amino acids: CASASQLGGPYEQYF.

CDR3 sequence: CASRESGTAIGEQFF. For the CDR3, the DNA is TGTGCCAGCAGGGAATCGGGGACAGCTATTGGTGAGCAGTTCTTC. This chain connects TRBV2 to TRBJ2-1; TRBD1 agrees at 7 bases. V lost 6 bases and J lost 9; bases outside the gene matches: 14. This CDR3 has 15 residues. Germline V lookup: CDR1 SNHLY, CDR2 FYNNEI.

The chain is built from TRBV29-1 and TRBJ2-1, with 7 bases matching TRBD1. The CDR3 runs to 13 residues. V shed 4 bases and J 4 bases; nucleotides not matched to a gene: 4. Germline loops: CDR1 SQVTM, CDR2 ANQGSEA. CDR3 nucleotide sequence: TGCAGCGTTGGGGGGACAGCTTACAATGAGCAGTTCTTC. This translates into CSVGGTAYNEQFF.